A single T cell receptor (beta chain) is shown here with its context. A CD45RA+ naive subset and a CD45RA-negative memory subset were split from CD4+ cells. Germline V gives CDR1 SGHTA, CDR2 FQGNSA. CDR3 size: 15 residues. V lost 1 base, J lost 2 bases, and 10 bases lay in between. These data belong to a study of shared clonotypes between healthy human individuals. Genomic DNA of each subset was evenly split across several immunoSEQ plates. Assay: immunoSEQ multiplex PCR; the TCRdb copy retains only in-frame clones and omits some. The sample has around 2.1 million clones; around 95% are singletons. This TCR was sampled from a man aged 18 to 30 in good health. The chain couples TRBV7-2 to TRBJ2-3; no clear D gene. What was sequenced was naive CD4+ T cells sorted from blood. The subset was: CD45RA+ positively selected. The CDR3 is CASSLELLITDTQYF. The DNA for the CDR3 is TGTGCCAGCAGCTTAGAACTCCTAATCACAGATACGCAGTATTTT.